This T cell receptor (beta chain) was captured in a study of blood T cells in healthy people across ages. Study outcomes and limitations: Donors of long life had a larger count of naive CD4+ cells and greater diversity than aged donors.

Trimming took 2 bases from V and 6 from J, leaving 14 bases between them. There are 15 residues in the CDR3. Per germline, CDR1 SGHKS and CDR2 YYEKEE (reference sequence). Through a sample-barcoded 5' primer and a J-beta primer mix, a second PCR was run for about 6 to 11 cycles. TCRdb independently ran MiXCR on the 5' RACE reads; one entry per CDR3 protein. The repertoire holds some 1.5 million distinct CDR3 sequences, with about 30% as singletons. This clonotype was counted once. Its specificity is not known. The chain carries TRBV5-5 and TRBJ2-2, with D hard to call. The sequencing sample was made of blood. The TCR comes from a woman aged 25 to 39 in good health. The CDR3, as DNA: TGTGCCAGCAGCTTCCCCCCGGGCCCTCCCGGGGAGCTGTTTTTT. As protein: CASSFPPGPPGELFF.